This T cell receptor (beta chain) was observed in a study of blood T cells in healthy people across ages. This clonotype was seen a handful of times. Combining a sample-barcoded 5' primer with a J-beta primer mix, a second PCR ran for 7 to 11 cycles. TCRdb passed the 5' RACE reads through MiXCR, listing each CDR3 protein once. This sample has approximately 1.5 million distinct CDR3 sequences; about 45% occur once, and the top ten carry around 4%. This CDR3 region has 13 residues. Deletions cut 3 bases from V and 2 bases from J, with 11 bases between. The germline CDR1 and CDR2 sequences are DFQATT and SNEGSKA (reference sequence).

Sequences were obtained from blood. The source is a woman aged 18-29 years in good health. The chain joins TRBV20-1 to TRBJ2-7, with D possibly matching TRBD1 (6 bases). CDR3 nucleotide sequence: TGCAGTGCTAGTGCCAGGGGACCCTACGAGCAGTACTTC. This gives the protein CSASARGPYEQYF.